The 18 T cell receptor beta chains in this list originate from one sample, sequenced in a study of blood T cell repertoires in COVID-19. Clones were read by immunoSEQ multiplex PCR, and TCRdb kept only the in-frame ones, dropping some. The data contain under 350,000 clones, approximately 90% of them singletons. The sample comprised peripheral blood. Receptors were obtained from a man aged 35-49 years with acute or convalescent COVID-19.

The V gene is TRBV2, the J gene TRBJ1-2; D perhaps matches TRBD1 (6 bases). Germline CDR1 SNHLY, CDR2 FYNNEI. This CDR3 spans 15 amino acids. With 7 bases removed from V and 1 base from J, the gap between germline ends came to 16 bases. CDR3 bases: TGTGCCAGCACAGCAGTTACCAGGGGTAACTATGGCTACACCTTC. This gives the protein CASTAVTRGNYGYTF.

CDR3 DNA sequence: TGTGCCAGCAGTGAATGGAGAAGCACAGATACGCAGTATTTT. Protein sequence: CASSEWRSTDTQYF. The chain is built from TRBV6-1 and TRBJ2-3; no firm D call. Germline V gene sequence: CDR1 MNHNS, CDR2 SASEGT. Trimming cost V 2 bases and J 0 bases, with 6 bases left between them. CDR3 size: 14 residues.

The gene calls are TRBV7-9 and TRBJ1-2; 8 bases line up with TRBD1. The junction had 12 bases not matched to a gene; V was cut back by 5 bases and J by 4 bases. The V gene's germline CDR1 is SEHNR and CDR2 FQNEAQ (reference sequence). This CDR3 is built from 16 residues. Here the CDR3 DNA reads TGTGCCAGCAGCCTCGCTCGGACAGGGACGGCCTATGGCTACACCTTC. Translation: CASSLARTGTAYGYTF.

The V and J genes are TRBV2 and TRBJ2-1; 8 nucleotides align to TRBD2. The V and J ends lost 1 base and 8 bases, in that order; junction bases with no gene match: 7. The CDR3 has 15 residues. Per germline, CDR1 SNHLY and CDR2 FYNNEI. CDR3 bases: TGTGCCAGCAGTGAAGGGACTAGCCCCGATGATGAGCAGTTCTTC. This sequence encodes CASSEGTSPDDEQFF. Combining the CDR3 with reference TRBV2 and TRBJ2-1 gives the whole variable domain EPEVTQTPSHQVTQMGQEVILRCVPISNHLYFYWYRQILGQKVEFLVSFYNNEISEKSEIFDDQFSVERPDGSNFTLKIRSTKLEDSAMYFCASSEGTSPDDEQFFGPGTRLTVL.

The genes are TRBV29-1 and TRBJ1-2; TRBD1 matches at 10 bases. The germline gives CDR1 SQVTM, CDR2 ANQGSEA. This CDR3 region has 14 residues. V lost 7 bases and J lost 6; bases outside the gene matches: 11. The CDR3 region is CSAGGGTGEDGYTF. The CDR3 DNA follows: TGCAGCGCCGGGGGCGGGACAGGGGAAGATGGCTACACCTTC.

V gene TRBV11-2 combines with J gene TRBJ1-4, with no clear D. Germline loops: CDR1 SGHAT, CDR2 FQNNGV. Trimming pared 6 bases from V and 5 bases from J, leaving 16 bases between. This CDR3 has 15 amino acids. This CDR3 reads CASSSNHAANEKLFF. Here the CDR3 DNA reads TGTGCCAGCAGTTCTAACCATGCGGCAAATGAAAAACTGTTTTTT.

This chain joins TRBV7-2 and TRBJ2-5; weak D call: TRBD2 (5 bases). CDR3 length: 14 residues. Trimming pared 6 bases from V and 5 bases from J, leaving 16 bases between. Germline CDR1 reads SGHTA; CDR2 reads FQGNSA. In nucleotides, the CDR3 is TGTGCCAGCAGTAGAAGCGGACTCGGGGAGACCCAGTACTTC. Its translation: CASSRSGLGETQYF.

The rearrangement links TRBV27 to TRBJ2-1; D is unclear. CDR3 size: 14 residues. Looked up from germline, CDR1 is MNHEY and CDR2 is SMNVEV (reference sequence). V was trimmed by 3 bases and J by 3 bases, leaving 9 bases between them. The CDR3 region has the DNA TGTGCCAGCAGTTTCCGCCTCGGCTACAATGAGCAGTTCTTC. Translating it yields CASSFRLGYNEQFF.

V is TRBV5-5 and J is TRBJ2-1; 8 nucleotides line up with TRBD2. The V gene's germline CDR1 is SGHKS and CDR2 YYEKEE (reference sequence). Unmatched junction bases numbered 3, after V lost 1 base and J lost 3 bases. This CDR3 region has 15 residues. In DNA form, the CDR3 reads TGTGCCAGCAGCTTGCTAGCGGGTGGCTACAATGAGCAGTTCTTC. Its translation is CASSLLAGGYNEQFF.

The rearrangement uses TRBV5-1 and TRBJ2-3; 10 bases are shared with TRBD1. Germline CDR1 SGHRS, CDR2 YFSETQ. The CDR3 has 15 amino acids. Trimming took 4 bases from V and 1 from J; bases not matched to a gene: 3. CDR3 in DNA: TGCGCCAGCAGCGAAGGGACAGGGGGCACAGATACGCAGTATTTT. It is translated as CASSEGTGGTDTQYF.

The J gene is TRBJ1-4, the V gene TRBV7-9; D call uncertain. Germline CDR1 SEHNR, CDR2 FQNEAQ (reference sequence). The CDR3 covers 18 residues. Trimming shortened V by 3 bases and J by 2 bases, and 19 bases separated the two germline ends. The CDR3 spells CASSFNPRRRITNEKLFF. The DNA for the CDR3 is TGTGCCAGCAGCTTTAACCCCCGGAGGCGGATCACTAATGAAAAACTGTTTTTT.

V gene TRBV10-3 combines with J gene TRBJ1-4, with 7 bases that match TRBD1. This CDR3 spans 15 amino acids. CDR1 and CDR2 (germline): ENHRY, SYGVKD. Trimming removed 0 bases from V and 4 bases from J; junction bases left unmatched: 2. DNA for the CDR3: TGTGCCATCAGTGAGTCGGGACAGCGTAATGAAAAACTGTTTTTT. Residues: CAISESGQRNEKLFF.

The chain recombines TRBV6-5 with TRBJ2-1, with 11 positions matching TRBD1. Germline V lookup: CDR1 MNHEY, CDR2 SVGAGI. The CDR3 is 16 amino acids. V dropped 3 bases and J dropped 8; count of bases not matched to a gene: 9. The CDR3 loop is CASSYRTGGAFDEQFF. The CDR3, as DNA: TGTGCCAGCAGTTATCGGACAGGGGGCGCGTTCGATGAGCAGTTCTTC.

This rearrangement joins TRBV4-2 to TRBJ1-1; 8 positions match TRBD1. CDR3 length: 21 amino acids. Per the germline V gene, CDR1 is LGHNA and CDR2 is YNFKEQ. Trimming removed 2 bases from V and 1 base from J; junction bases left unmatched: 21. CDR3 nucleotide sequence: TGTGCCAGCAGCCAACTACCCCGGAGGGCAGGGGGCGAAGAGTGGAACACTGAAGCTTTCTTT. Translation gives CASSQLPRRAGGEEWNTEAFF.

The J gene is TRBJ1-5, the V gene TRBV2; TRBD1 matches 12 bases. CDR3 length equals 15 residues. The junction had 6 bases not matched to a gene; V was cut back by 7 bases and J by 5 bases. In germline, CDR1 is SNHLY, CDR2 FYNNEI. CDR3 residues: CASKRDRGHDQPQHF. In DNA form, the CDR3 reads TGTGCCAGCAAGAGGGACAGGGGGCACGATCAGCCCCAGCATTTT.

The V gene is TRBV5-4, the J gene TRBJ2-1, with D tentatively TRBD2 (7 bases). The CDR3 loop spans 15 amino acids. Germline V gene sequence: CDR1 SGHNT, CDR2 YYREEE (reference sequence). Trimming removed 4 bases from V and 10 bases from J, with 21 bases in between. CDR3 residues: CASSPREGGPSEQFF. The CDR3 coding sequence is TGTGCCAGCAGCCCTAGAGAGGGGGGGCCCTCGGAGCAGTTCTTC.

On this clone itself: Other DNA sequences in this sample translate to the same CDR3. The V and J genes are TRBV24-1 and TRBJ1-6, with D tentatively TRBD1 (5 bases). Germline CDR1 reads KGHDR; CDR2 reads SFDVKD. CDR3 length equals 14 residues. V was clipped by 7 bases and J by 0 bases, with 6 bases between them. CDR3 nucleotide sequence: TGTGCCACCAGCGACAGCTCCTATAATTCACCCCTCCACTTT. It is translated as CATSDSSYNSPLHF.

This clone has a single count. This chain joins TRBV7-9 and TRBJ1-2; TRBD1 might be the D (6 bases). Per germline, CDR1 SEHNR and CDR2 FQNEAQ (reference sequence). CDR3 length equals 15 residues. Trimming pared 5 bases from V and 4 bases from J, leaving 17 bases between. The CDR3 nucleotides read TGTGCCAGCAGCCAACAGGGAAAGAGGGCCTATGGCTACACCTTC. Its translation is CASSQQGKRAYGYTF.